This T cell receptor beta chain was captured by sequencing in a study of early T cells in non-severe SARS-CoV-2 infection. Study-level background: The study sequenced bulk RNA from unsorted whole blood, with chains unpaired. General observations from the study: Matching with VDJdb favored anti-spike CD8 responses (missing private and CD4 specificities).

In the library, individual cDNA molecules carried attached unique molecular identifiers. TCRdb re-called the 5' RACE reads with MiXCR, one entry per CDR3 protein. This sample has about 66,000 distinct CDR3 sequences, with less than 15% found just once. Of note for this clonotype: Its target is not known.

In germline, CDR1 is SGHRS, CDR2 YFSETQ. J gave up 4 bases and V 4 bases, and 4 bases lay outside the gene matches. There are 16 residues in the CDR3. Source material: whole blood. The chain has TRBV5-1 and TRBJ2-2; 13 nucleotides align to TRBD2. The TCR originated in an adult who was a healthcare worker with PCR-confirmed SARS-CoV-2 infection or an uninfected control (not recorded which). In nucleotides, the CDR3 is TGCGCCAGCAGCACAGGACTAGCGGGAGTCACCGGGGAGCTGTTTTTT. Its protein is CASSTGLAGVTGELFF.